This passage covers 30 T cell receptor beta chains from one sample sequenced in a study of blood T cell repertoires in COVID-19. The data were produced by immunoSEQ multiplex PCR, yet TCRdb's version contains in-frame clones alone and is incomplete. Of around 250,000 clones listed, approximately 81% are singletons. Sequencing was carried out using peripheral blood. Receptors originate from a woman under 30 with acute or convalescent COVID-19.

With regard to this clone: At the DNA level, this CDR3 is encoded by other sequences in the same sample as well. The J gene is TRBJ2-1, the V gene TRBV12-3 or TRBV12-4; a weak D match, TRBD2 (5 bases). The CDR3 consists of 12 residues. Trimming cost V 3 bases and J 7 bases, with 7 bases left between them. The CDR3 region is CASSFGGNEQFF. CDR3 nucleotides: TGTGCCAGCAGTTTTGGCGGGAATGAGCAGTTCTTC.

The V gene is TRBV18, the J gene TRBJ2-3; 8 bases match TRBD2. Looked up from germline, CDR1 is KGHSH and CDR2 is LQKENI. V lost 0 bases to trimming and J lost 5 bases; unmatched junction nucleotides: 7. The CDR3 extends over 16 amino acids. CDR3 DNA sequence: TGTGCCAGCTCACCACCGGGAGCGGGAGAGCTAGATACGCAGTATTTT. Its protein product is CASSPPGAGELDTQYF.

The chain employs TRBV4-1 and TRBJ1-1; 7 positions match TRBD1. Trimming at V came to 3 bases and at J to 4 bases, leaving 8 bases not matched to a gene. CDR1 is MGHRA and CDR2 is YSYEKL in the germline V gene. The CDR3 has 15 amino acids. The CDR3 DNA follows: TGCGCCAGCAGCCATGACAGGGAAGGAAGCACTGAAGCTTTCTTT. Amino acid sequence: CASSHDREGSTEAFF.

This chain uses TRBV9 with TRBJ1-3; D is unresolved. The length of the CDR3 is 16 residues. V lost 0 bases and J 0 bases, leaving 10 bases between the germline ends. CDR1 SGDLS and CDR2 YYNGEE come from the germline V gene. CDR3 DNA sequence: TGTGCCAGCAGCGTAGACCAGTCTTTCTCTGGAAACACCATATATTTT. Encoded protein: CASSVDQSFSGNTIYF.

The rearrangement joins TRBV6-6 to TRBJ1-6, with TRBD1 matching 9 bases. With 4 bases clipped from V and 5 bases from J, the junction kept 3 bases outside the gene matches. The CDR3 is made up of 15 amino acids. Germline values: CDR1 MNHNY, CDR2 SVGAGI (reference sequence). CDR3 region: CASSWTGDHNSPLHF. The CDR3 bases are TGTGCCAGCAGTTGGACAGGGGACCATAATTCACCCCTCCACTTT.

The chain carries TRBV29-1 and TRBJ2-2; D gene unclear. The germline V gene has CDR1 SQVTM and CDR2 ANQGSEA. CDR3 length: 12 residues. Deletions cut 7 bases from V and 3 bases from J, with 9 bases between. The CDR3 DNA sequence: TGCAGCGCTACCCTAGACACCGGGGAGCTGTTTTTT. As protein: CSATLDTGELFF.

J is TRBJ2-5 and V is TRBV11-2; weak D call: TRBD1 (5 bases). CDR1 and CDR2 (germline): SGHAT, FQNNGV. The CDR3 is 16 residues long. The V gene lost 4 bases and the J gene lost 5 bases, with 20 bases spanning the gap. CDR3 loop: CASSSLGQLIGETQYF. The CDR3 coding sequence is TGTGCCAGCAGCTCCCTGGGGCAGCTCATCGGGGAGACCCAGTACTTC.

The rearrangement links TRBV5-1 to TRBJ2-5; no definite D call. The CDR3 length is 14 residues. CDR1 SGHRS and CDR2 YFSETQ come from the germline V gene. Trimming shortened V by 0 bases and J by 1 base, and 7 bases separated the two germline ends. CDR3 residues: CASSLGESQETQYF. Written as DNA, the CDR3 is TGCGCCAGCAGCTTGGGAGAAAGCCAAGAGACCCAGTACTTC. Full variable domain (rest looked up from reference TRBV5-1 and TRBJ2-5): KAGVTQTPRYLIKTRGQQVTLSCSPISGHRSVSWYQQTPGQGLQFLFEYFSETQRNKGNFPGRFSGRQFSNSRSEMNVSTLELGDSALYLCASSLGESQETQYFGPGTRLLVL.

The genes are TRBV29-1 and TRBJ2-7; tentatively, D is TRBD2 (6 bases). The CDR3 has 18 residues. Trimming shortened V by 7 bases and J by 4 bases, and 32 bases separated the two germline ends. Germline CDR1 reads SQVTM; CDR2 reads ANQGSEA. Here the CDR3 DNA reads TGCAGCGGTCTGGGCGCAGGGACTTACTCCCCTGATGGGTACGAGCAGTACTTC. Its translation is CSGLGAGTYSPDGYEQYF.

The chain links TRBV12-3 or TRBV12-4 to TRBJ2-1; 11 nucleotides align to TRBD1. The CDR3 runs 13 residues. The V segment lost 6 bases and the J segment 6 bases; nucleotides outside the gene matches: 1. The CDR3 reads CASRGTGGNEQFF. DNA of the CDR3: TGTGCCAGCAGAGGGACAGGGGGCAATGAGCAGTTCTTC.

The chain links TRBV6-5 to TRBJ1-1; TRBD1 might be the D (5 bases). Trimming stripped 0 bases from V and 2 bases from J, with 13 bases between. There are 16 residues in the CDR3. From germline, CDR1 is MNHEY and CDR2 SVGAGI. CDR3 DNA sequence: TGTGCCAGCAGTTACTCGTTTGGGGGGAGTAACACTGAAGCTTTCTTT. Its translation: CASSYSFGGSNTEAFF.

This clone was observed a single time. CDR3 loop: CATRGQTNTDTQYF. CDR3 bases: TGTGCCACCAGGGGACAGACCAACACAGATACGCAGTATTTT. The chain carries TRBV19 and TRBJ2-3; 7 nucleotides line up with TRBD1. CDR3 size: 14 residues. V lost 10 bases to trimming and J lost 2 bases; unmatched junction nucleotides: 9. Looked up from germline, CDR1 is LNHDA and CDR2 is SQIVND (reference sequence).

This clone has only one observation. This sequence joins TRBV6-5 and TRBJ2-2; D call uncertain. Trimming pared 2 bases from V and 6 bases from J, leaving 10 bases between. The CDR3 runs to 14 residues. The germline CDR1 and CDR2 sequences are MNHEY and SVGAGI. The CDR3 region is CASSYMSAPGELFF. As DNA, the CDR3 is TGTGCCAGCAGTTACATGAGCGCCCCCGGGGAGCTGTTTTTT.

This clone was found a few times. The V and J genes are TRBV7-2 and TRBJ2-3, with 10 positions matching TRBD1. This CDR3 contains 16 residues. The germline V gene encodes CDR1 SGHTA and CDR2 FQGNSA. V lost 5 bases, J lost 6 bases, and 11 bases stayed unmatched. As DNA, the CDR3 is TGTGCCAGCAGCCCAGCCGGGACAGGGGTTTCCGATACGCAGTATTTT. Translated: CASSPAGTGVSDTQYF.

The genes are TRBV29-1 and TRBJ2-3; possible D gene TRBD2, 6 bases. Germline CDR1 SQVTM, CDR2 ANQGSEA. The CDR3 runs to 14 residues. Between the trimmed V and J ends, which lost 6 bases and 2 bases, there was a span of 15 bases. The CDR3 sequence is CSVQEGTATDTQYF. DNA for the CDR3: TGCAGCGTGCAGGAGGGGACGGCCACAGATACGCAGTATTTT.

The chain links TRBV3-1 (or the pseudogene TRBV3-2) to TRBJ2-3; D unresolved. Germline V gene lookup returns CDR1 LGHDT and CDR2 YNNKEL (reference sequence). This CDR3 spans 15 amino acids. The V gene lost 0 bases and the J gene lost 0 bases, with 7 bases spanning the gap. The CDR3 protein is CASSQDLPSTDTQYF. The CDR3, as DNA: TGTGCCAGCAGCCAAGACCTCCCTAGCACAGATACGCAGTATTTT.

V and J are TRBV28 and TRBJ2-3; 10 bases align to TRBD2. J lost 3 bases, V lost 5 bases, and 8 bases had no gene match. CDR3 length: 16 amino acids. Per the germline V gene, CDR1 is MDHEN and CDR2 is SYDVKM. The CDR3 spells CASSTIGTSDTDTQYF. The CDR3, as DNA: TGTGCCAGCAGTACGATCGGGACTAGCGATACAGATACGCAGTATTTT.

The CDR3 DNA sequence: TGTGCCAGCAGTTACGACGGACAGCTTGAAGCTTTCTTT. Translated: CASSYDGQLEAFF. This chain connects TRBV6-5 to TRBJ1-1; possibly TRBD1 for D (6 bases). The CDR3 totals 13 residues. The germline V and J ends were trimmed by 2 bases and 7 bases, with 11 bases remaining between them. The germline V gene encodes CDR1 MNHEY and CDR2 SVGAGI.

This chain connects TRBV30 to TRBJ2-7; 8 bases agree with TRBD1. Germline CDR1 reads GTSNPN; CDR2 reads SVGIG (reference sequence). The V gene end was trimmed by 3 bases and the J gene end by 3 bases; junction bases not matched to a gene: 10. The CDR3 is made up of 15 amino acids. The CDR3 sequence is CAWRGAGTGDYEQYF. In DNA form, the CDR3 reads TGTGCCTGGAGGGGAGCTGGGACAGGAGACTACGAGCAGTACTTC.

The chain uses TRBV3-1 (or the pseudogene TRBV3-2) and TRBJ2-7, with TRBD2 matching 14 bases. Germline lookup yields CDR1 LGHDT and CDR2 YNNKEL (reference sequence). After removal of 8 bases from V and 7 bases from J, the junction contained 10 bases not matched to a gene. The CDR3 is made up of 15 amino acids. The CDR3 loop reads CASSTGTSGRVEQYF. DNA of the CDR3: TGTGCCAGCTCGACCGGGACTAGCGGGAGAGTGGAGCAGTACTTC.

The chain couples TRBV6-5 to TRBJ1-6, with D unclear. The CDR3 is 15 residues long. V lost 3 bases, J lost 7 bases, and 13 bases lay in between. CDR1 and CDR2 from the germline V gene are MNHEY and SVGAGI. CDR3 coding DNA: TGTGCCAGCAGTTATGTCGGGAGAGAGAATTCACCCCTCCACTTT. Translation gives CASSYVGRENSPLHF.

The chain links TRBV13 to TRBJ2-1; 11 nucleotides align to TRBD2. Germline V gene lookup returns CDR1 PRHDT and CDR2 FYEKMQ (reference sequence). V was pared by 2 bases and J by 5 bases, with 11 bases of the junction left unmatched. The CDR3 runs to 18 residues. The CDR3 sequence: CASSLRVRGLAVDNEQFF. The CDR3, as DNA: TGTGCCAGCAGCTTAAGGGTGCGGGGACTAGCGGTCGACAATGAGCAGTTCTTC.

The V gene is TRBV30, the J gene TRBJ1-5, with D perhaps matching TRBD1 (6 bases). Germline lookup yields CDR1 GTSNPN and CDR2 SVGIG (reference sequence). V lost 0 bases, J lost 7 bases, and 10 bases lay in between. This CDR3 is 13 amino acids long. The chain's CDR3 is CAWSVQGTQPQHF. The CDR3 region has the DNA TGTGCCTGGAGTGTACAGGGTACGCAGCCCCAGCATTTT.

This clone was counted a few times. The rearrangement links TRBV7-6 to TRBJ2-7; D unresolved. The CDR3 extends over 12 amino acids. The V gene lost 6 bases and the J gene lost 5 bases, with 11 bases spanning the gap. The germline V gene has CDR1 SGHVS and CDR2 FNYEAQ. This CDR3 is CASSSPYDEQYF. Here the CDR3 DNA reads TGTGCCAGCAGTTCCCCGTATGACGAGCAGTACTTC.

This chain uses TRBV7-9 with TRBJ2-7; TRBD1 matches at 8 bases. CDR3 length: 11 residues. Germline CDR1 reads SEHNR; CDR2 reads FQNEAQ (reference sequence). The J segment lost 5 bases and the V segment lost 11 bases, leaving 5 bases of the junction unmatched. CDR3 DNA: TGTGCCGCGACAGGGGTGGACGAGCAGTACTTC. Translated, it gives CAATGVDEQYF.

The chain carries TRBV6-5 and TRBJ2-6; 11 bases are a match to TRBD1. Trimming cost V 8 bases and J 1 base; bases outside gene matches: 1. This CDR3 has 15 residues. CDR1 and CDR2 (germline): MNHEY, SVGAGI. The CDR3 reads CASGTGGSGANVLTF. The CDR3 DNA reads as TGTGCCAGCGGGACAGGGGGATCTGGGGCCAACGTCCTGACTTTC.

The V gene is TRBV7-2, the J gene TRBJ1-6, with TRBD1 matching over 7 bases. V lost 5 bases and J lost 0; bases outside the gene matches: 7. CDR1 is SGHTA and CDR2 is FQGNSA in the germline V gene. The CDR3 loop spans 17 amino acids. Here the CDR3 reads CASSQPGQSSYNSPLHF. CDR3 coding DNA: TGTGCCAGCAGCCAGCCGGGACAGAGCTCCTATAATTCACCCCTCCACTTT.

This clone was observed once. The rearrangement uses TRBV3-1 (or the pseudogene TRBV3-2) and TRBJ2-1; 8 bases are a match to TRBD2. The CDR3 spans 16 residues. In germline, CDR1 is LGHDT, CDR2 YNNKEL (reference sequence). With 0 bases clipped from V and 4 bases from J, the junction kept 5 bases outside the gene matches. This CDR3 is CASSQENSGIYNEQFF. The CDR3 nucleotides are TGTGCCAGCAGCCAAGAAAATAGCGGGATTTACAATGAGCAGTTCTTC.

The genes are TRBV2 and TRBJ2-7, with unresolved D. Germline assignment: CDR1 SNHLY and CDR2 FYNNEI. This CDR3 has 15 residues. The V and J ends lost 0 bases and 4 bases respectively, with 13 bases between them. In DNA form, the CDR3 reads TGTGCCAGCAGTGAAGCTCGGGTTGCCCGTTACGAGCAGTACTTC. Translation gives CASSEARVARYEQYF.

This clone was counted once. The chain recombines TRBV30 with TRBJ1-2; tentatively, D is TRBD1 (5 bases). The CDR3 totals 13 residues. Germline V gives CDR1 GTSNPN, CDR2 SVGIG (reference sequence). Trimming took off 4 bases at V and 6 bases at J, with 15 bases between the two ends. CDR3 loop: CAWNQGSMDGYTF. In DNA, the CDR3 is TGTGCCTGGAACCAGGGATCGATGGATGGCTACACCTTC.